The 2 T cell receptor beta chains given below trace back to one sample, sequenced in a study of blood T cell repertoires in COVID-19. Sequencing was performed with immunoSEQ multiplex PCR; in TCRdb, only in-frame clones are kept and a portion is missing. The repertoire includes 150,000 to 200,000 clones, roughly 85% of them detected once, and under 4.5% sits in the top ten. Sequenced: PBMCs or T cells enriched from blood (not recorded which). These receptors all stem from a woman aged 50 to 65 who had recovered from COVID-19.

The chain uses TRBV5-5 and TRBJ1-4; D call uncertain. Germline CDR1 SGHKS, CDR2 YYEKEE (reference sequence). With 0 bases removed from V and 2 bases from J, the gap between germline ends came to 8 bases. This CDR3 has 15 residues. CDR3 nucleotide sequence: TGTGCCAGCAGCTTGGCGGGTTCCACTAATGAAAAACTGTTTTTT. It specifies CASSLAGSTNEKLFF.

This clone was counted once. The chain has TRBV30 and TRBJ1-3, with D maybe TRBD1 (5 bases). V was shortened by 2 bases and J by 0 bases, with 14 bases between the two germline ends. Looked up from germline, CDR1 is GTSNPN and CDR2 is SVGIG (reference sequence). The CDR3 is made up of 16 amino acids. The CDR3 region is CAWSSIGQPSGNTIYF. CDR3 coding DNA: TGTGCCTGGAGTAGTATAGGACAACCCTCTGGAAACACCATATATTTT.